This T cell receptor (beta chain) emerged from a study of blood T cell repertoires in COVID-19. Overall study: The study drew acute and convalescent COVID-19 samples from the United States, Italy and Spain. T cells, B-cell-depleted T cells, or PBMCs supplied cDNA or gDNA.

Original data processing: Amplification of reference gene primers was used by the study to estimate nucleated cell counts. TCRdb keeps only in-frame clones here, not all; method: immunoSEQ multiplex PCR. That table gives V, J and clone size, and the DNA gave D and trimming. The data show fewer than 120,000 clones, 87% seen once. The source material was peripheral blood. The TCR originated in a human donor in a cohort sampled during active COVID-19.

CDR3 nucleotide sequence: TGTGCCAGTACCGTGTCGGGGTCGGGCAATCAGCCCCAGCATTTT. It is translated as CASTVSGSGNQPQHF. The chain uses TRBV19 and TRBJ1-5; no reliable D call. This CDR3 is built from 15 residues. Looked up from germline, CDR1 is LNHDA and CDR2 is SQIVND (reference sequence). Trimming shortened V by 7 bases and J by 2 bases, and 15 bases separated the two germline ends.